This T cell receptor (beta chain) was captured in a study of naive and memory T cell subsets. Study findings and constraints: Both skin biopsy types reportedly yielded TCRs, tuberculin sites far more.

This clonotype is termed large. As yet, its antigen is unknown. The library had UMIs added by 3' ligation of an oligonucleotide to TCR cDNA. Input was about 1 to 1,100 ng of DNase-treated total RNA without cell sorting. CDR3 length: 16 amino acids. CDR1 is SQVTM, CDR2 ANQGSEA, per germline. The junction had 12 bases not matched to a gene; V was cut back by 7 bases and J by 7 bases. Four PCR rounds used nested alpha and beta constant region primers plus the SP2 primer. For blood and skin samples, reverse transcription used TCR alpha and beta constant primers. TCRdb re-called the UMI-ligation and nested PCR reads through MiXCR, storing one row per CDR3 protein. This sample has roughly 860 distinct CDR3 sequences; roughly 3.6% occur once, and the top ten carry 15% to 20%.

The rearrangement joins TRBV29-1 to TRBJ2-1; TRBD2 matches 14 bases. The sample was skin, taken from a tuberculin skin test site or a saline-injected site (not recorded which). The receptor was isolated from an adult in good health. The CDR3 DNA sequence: TGCAGCGGTATGACTAGCGGGGGGGCACGGTGGAATGAGCAGTTCTTC. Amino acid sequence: CSGMTSGGARWNEQFF.